The next 18 T cell receptor beta chains were all read from a single sample in a study of T cells in Graves' hyperthyroidism and ophthalmopathy. What was amplified from RNA transcripts were TCR beta CDR3 regions. An initial round of RT-PCR targeting the TCR CDR3 relied on the HTBI primer set. TCRdb reprocessed the multiplex PCR reads via MiXCR and lists one record per CDR3 protein. The profile shows around 690,000 distinct CDR3 sequences, about a fifth of them singletons. The specimen sequenced was blood. The receptors shown here come from a man aged 30 to 39 with Graves' ophthalmopathy.

The rearrangement joins TRBV25-1 to TRBJ2-5; D remains unclear. Trimming shortened V by 2 bases and J by 2 bases, and 21 bases separated the two germline ends. The germline gives CDR1 MGHDK, CDR2 SYGVNS. The CDR3 runs 18 residues. This chain's CDR3 is CASSEKVGRSPGQETQYF. CDR3 nucleotides: TGTGCCAGCAGTGAAAAGGTTGGCCGGAGCCCCGGTCAAGAGACCCAGTACTTC.

The chain is built from TRBV28 and TRBJ2-2; D unclear. The ends were cut back, 3 bases at V and 7 bases at J, with 15 bases in the middle. CDR1 and CDR2 (germline): MDHEN, SYDVKM. The CDR3 has 15 residues. The CDR3 region is CASSFLEVPHGELFF. DNA for the CDR3: TGTGCCAGCAGTTTTCTCGAGGTCCCCCACGGGGAGCTGTTTTTT.

This clonotype was found many times. This chain's CDR3 is CASSLEDRSYGYTF. In DNA, the CDR3 is TGCGCCAGCAGCTTGGAAGACAGGAGTTATGGCTACACCTTC. The V and J genes are TRBV5-1 and TRBJ1-2, with a tentative D call TRBD1 (6 bases). This CDR3 has 14 residues. Deletions cut 0 bases from V and 5 bases from J, with 11 bases between. Germline V gene lookup returns CDR1 SGHRS and CDR2 YFSETQ.

This clonotype was observed many times. The chain employs TRBV2 and TRBJ2-7; D is ambiguous. Germline CDR1 and CDR2: SNHLY and FYNNEI. This CDR3 is built from 16 residues. The V end was cut by 4 bases, the J end by 1 base, with 17 bases between. The chain's CDR3 is CASSAGRVLNSYEQYF. In nucleotides, the CDR3 is TGTGCCAGCAGTGCGGGCAGAGTTCTTAATTCCTACGAGCAGTACTTC. The variable domain in full, with the rest retrieved from reference TRBV2 and TRBJ2-7, is EPEVTQTPSHQVTQMGQEVILRCVPISNHLYFYWYRQILGQKVEFLVSFYNNEISEKSEIFDDQFSVERPDGSNFTLKIRSTKLEDSAMYFCASSAGRVLNSYEQYFGPGTRLTVT.

This clonotype has ten or more counts. The chain combines TRBV11-2 with TRBJ2-3, with TRBD2 identical over 11 bases. This CDR3 is 15 amino acids long. With 5 bases clipped from V and 5 bases from J, the junction kept 6 bases outside the gene matches. In germline, CDR1 is SGHAT, CDR2 FQNNGV. The DNA for the CDR3 is TGTGCCAGCAGCGAAACCGGGACTAGCGGAGATACGCAGTATTTT. Protein sequence: CASSETGTSGDTQYF.

The J gene is TRBJ1-1, the V gene TRBV3-1; TRBD1 agrees at 7 bases. Germline loops: CDR1 LGHDT, CDR2 YNNKEL (reference sequence). Germline trimming cut 2 bases from V and 1 base from J; bases unmatched to any gene: 7. The CDR3 spans 16 residues. DNA of the CDR3: TGTGCCAGCAGCCAATTACAGGGGTATAAGAACACTGAAGCTTTCTTT. Protein product: CASSQLQGYKNTEAFF.

This clonotype has just a few counts. This chain links TRBV20-1 with TRBJ1-6, with TRBD1 matching over 9 bases. V gave up 3 bases and J gave up 0 bases; unmatched junction bases: 3. The CDR3 length is 16 residues. The germline V gene encodes CDR1 DFQATT and CDR2 SNEGSKA (reference sequence). The CDR3 loop is CSARRDRDSYNSPLHF. DNA for the CDR3: TGCAGTGCTAGGCGGGACAGGGACTCCTATAATTCACCCCTCCACTTT.

This clonotype was detected many times. V usage is TRBV5-1 and J usage is TRBJ2-1; perhaps TRBD1 as D (5 bases). The CDR3 runs to 14 residues. CDR1 and CDR2 from the germline V gene are SGHRS and YFSETQ. Trimming took 0 bases from V and 6 from J, leaving 10 bases between them. CDR3 sequence: CASSLDGASNEQFF. The CDR3 bases are TGCGCCAGCAGCTTGGATGGGGCCAGCAATGAGCAGTTCTTC.

The J gene is TRBJ1-4, the V gene TRBV19; D gene ambiguous. Germline CDR1 and CDR2: LNHDA and SQIVND (reference sequence). The CDR3 runs 16 residues. Trimming shortened V by 3 bases and J by 0 bases, and 11 bases separated the two germline ends. The CDR3 loop is CASSIGRGATNEKLFF. CDR3 in DNA: TGTGCCAGTAGTATTGGGCGAGGAGCAACTAATGAAAAACTGTTTTTT. The full variable domain, its missing parts supplied by reference TRBV19 and TRBJ1-4, is DGGITQSPKYLFRKEGQNVTLSCEQNLNHDAMYWYRQDPGQGLRLIYYSQIVNDFQKGDIAEGYSVSREKKESFPLTVTSAQKNPTAFYLCASSIGRGATNEKLFFGSGTQLSVL.

This clonotype was detected many times. V gene TRBV2 combines with J gene TRBJ1-6; 11 bases are shared with TRBD1. CDR1 and CDR2 (germline): SNHLY, FYNNEI. Losses at the gene ends were 8 bases for V and 8 bases for J; bases not matched to a gene: 2. This CDR3 comprises 13 residues. CDR3 in amino acids: CASGTGGYSPLHF. CDR3 bases: TGTGCCAGCGGGACAGGGGGTTATTCACCCCTCCACTTT.

The chain is built from TRBV7-8 and TRBJ2-7; 13 nucleotides align to TRBD2. Germline-derived CDR1 and CDR2 are SGHVS and FQNEAQ. The CDR3 is made up of 16 amino acids. V lost 4 bases to trimming and J lost 1 base; unmatched junction nucleotides: 4. This CDR3 reads CASSSGTSGTSYEQYF. The CDR3 region has the DNA TGTGCCAGCAGCTCCGGGACTAGCGGGACTTCCTACGAGCAGTACTTC.

There are many counts of this clonotype. The rearrangement uses TRBV20-1 and TRBJ2-7, with 10 bases identical to TRBD2. The CDR3 extends over 16 amino acids. J lost 7 bases, V lost 3 bases, and 15 bases had no gene match. Germline-derived CDR1 and CDR2 are DFQATT and SNEGSKA (reference sequence). This CDR3 is CSARAVGLAGASEQYF. CDR3 nucleotides: TGCAGTGCTAGGGCGGTGGGGCTAGCGGGAGCTAGTGAGCAGTACTTC.

The chain uses TRBV6-1 and TRBJ2-3; D is unclear. The V end lost 2 bases, the J end lost 5 bases, and 14 bases lay between the germline ends. The germline CDR1 and CDR2 sequences are MNHNS and SASEGT. The CDR3 is made up of 15 amino acids. CDR3 region: CASSEYKGMGDTQYF. The CDR3 bases are TGTGCCAGCAGTGAATATAAAGGGATGGGAGATACGCAGTATTTT.

V gene TRBV6-1 combines with J gene TRBJ2-2; 7 nucleotides line up with TRBD2. Losses at the gene ends were 8 bases for V and 6 bases for J; bases not matched to a gene: 12. This CDR3 is 15 amino acids long. CDR1 is MNHNS and CDR2 is SASEGT in the germline V gene. CDR3 sequence: CASPREGGFAGELFF. CDR3 DNA: TGTGCCAGCCCACGAGAGGGAGGGTTCGCCGGGGAGCTGTTTTTT.

This chain uses TRBV6-1 with TRBJ2-3; TRBD2 aligns across 9 bases. This CDR3 is built from 15 residues. The V gene's germline CDR1 is MNHNS and CDR2 SASEGT. V lost 2 bases and J lost 6; bases outside the gene matches: 6. The CDR3 region has the DNA TGTGCCAGCAGTGAACAGGGACTAGCTTGGGATACGCAGTATTTT. This encodes CASSEQGLAWDTQYF.

The sample holds a few counts of this clonotype. The chain uses TRBV6-1 and TRBJ1-5; possibly TRBD1 for D (6 bases). Germline loops: CDR1 MNHNS, CDR2 SASEGT. This CDR3 contains 14 residues. The ends were cut back, 2 bases at V and 10 bases at J, with 15 bases in the middle. The CDR3 loop reads CASSEWGPPRPQHF. For the CDR3, the DNA is TGTGCCAGCAGTGAATGGGGGCCGCCTCGACCCCAGCATTTT.

This clonotype was seen ten or more times. The V and J genes are TRBV30 and TRBJ2-3, with 7 bases identical to TRBD2. Germline CDR1 GTSNPN, CDR2 SVGIG (reference sequence). CDR3 length equals 14 residues. V shed 0 bases, J shed 2 bases, and the junction held 2 bases outside the gene matches. CDR3 sequence (DNA): TGTGCCTGGAGTGTAGCGGGACCCACAGATACGCAGTATTTT. Residues: CAWSVAGPTDTQYF.

This clonotype showed up just once. In DNA form, the CDR3 reads TGTGCCAGCAGTGATGTCCAAATCCGGGCCTCCTATAATTCACCCCTCCACTTT. Translated, it gives CASSDVQIRASYNSPLHF. The V and J genes are TRBV6-1 and TRBJ1-6; no clear D gene. V was shortened by 3 bases and J by 0 bases, with 15 bases between the two germline ends. The CDR3 has 18 amino acids. The germline V gene encodes CDR1 MNHNS and CDR2 SASEGT.